These 26 T cell receptor beta chains originate from one sample sequenced in a study of response to subunit inactivated influenza vaccine. Each CDR3 protein is one row after TCRdb ran MiXCR on the RT-PCR reads. Of approximately 500,000 distinct CDR3 sequences listed, 10% to 15% are singletons. Sequencing was performed on PBMCs from blood, taken 45 days after vaccination. The receptor set was obtained from a man aged 50 to 59 who received an inactivated influenza vaccine.

This clonotype was counted a few times. This chain connects TRBV5-1 to TRBJ2-1, with D perhaps TRBD1 (6 bases). The germline gives CDR1 SGHRS, CDR2 YFSETQ. The CDR3 has 13 amino acids. Trimming stripped 2 bases from V and 10 bases from J, with 13 bases between. The CDR3 sequence: CASSLQGHGEQFF. CDR3 bases: TGCGCCAGCAGCTTACAGGGTCATGGGGAGCAGTTCTTC.

This clonotype was detected a few times. The rearrangement uses TRBV9 and TRBJ1-2; a possible D gene is TRBD1 (6 bases). V shed 4 bases and J shed 4 bases, with 8 bases lying between them. Germline lookup yields CDR1 SGDLS and CDR2 YYNGEE. CDR3 size: 12 residues. The CDR3 DNA follows: TGTGCCAGCAGCAGGGGGACCTATGGCTACACCTTC. Translation gives CASSRGTYGYTF.

The table lists this clonotype with a few counts. The gene calls are TRBV5-5 and TRBJ2-1; no clear D. From germline, CDR1 is SGHKS and CDR2 YYEKEE (reference sequence). The CDR3 runs 16 residues. V lost 1 base, J lost 0 bases, and 11 bases lay in between. CDR3 in amino acids: CASSLWLQSSYNEQFF. In nucleotides, the CDR3 is TGTGCCAGCAGCTTGTGGCTGCAGAGCTCCTACAATGAGCAGTTCTTC.

The chain is built from TRBV2 and TRBJ1-3; TRBD1 agrees at 9 bases. V was pared by 4 bases and J by 3 bases, with 7 bases of the junction left unmatched. CDR1 is SNHLY, CDR2 FYNNEI, per germline. The CDR3 runs 16 residues. CDR3 in DNA: TGTGCCAGCAGTGCTCGGGACAGGGTGATTGGAAACACCATATATTTT. Protein: CASSARDRVIGNTIYF.

This clonotype has just a few counts. The chain employs TRBV4-3 and TRBJ2-2; D may be TRBD2 (7 bases). The germline CDR1 and CDR2 sequences are LGHNA and YSLEER. V lost 0 bases and J lost 4, with 15 bases in between. The CDR3 consists of 17 residues. CDR3 sequence (DNA): TGCGCCAGCAGCCAAGAGATGCTACGGGGGGCCACCGGGGAGCTGTTTTTT. It encodes CASSQEMLRGATGELFF.

This clonotype appeared a few times. The rearrangement links TRBV30 to TRBJ2-1; D may be TRBD1 (6 bases). The CDR3 sequence is 12 residues long. V was clipped by 2 bases and J by 5 bases, with 7 bases between them. The V gene's germline CDR1 is GTSNPN and CDR2 SVGIG (reference sequence). CDR3: CAWSRGNNEQFF. CDR3 bases: TGTGCCTGGAGTAGGGGGAACAATGAGCAGTTCTTC.

There are a few counts of this clonotype. The V call is TRBV4-2, the J call TRBJ1-1, with D unclear. The CDR3 is 14 amino acids. Germline CDR1 is LGHNA and CDR2 is YNFKEQ. V lost 1 base to trimming and J lost 0 bases, with 6 bases between them. For the CDR3, the DNA is TGTGCCAGCAGCCAAGTGACCATGAACACTGAAGCTTTCTTT. It specifies CASSQVTMNTEAFF.

The CDR3 nucleotides are TGTGCCAGCAGCTCACTAGCGAGGTACAATGAGCAGTTCTTC. It codes for CASSSLARYNEQFF. The rearrangement links TRBV7-9 to TRBJ2-1; 7 bases match TRBD2. This CDR3 contains 14 residues. The V gene end was trimmed by 4 bases and the J gene end by 4 bases; junction bases not matched to a gene: 4. Germline CDR1 is SEHNR and CDR2 is FQNEAQ (reference sequence).

This clonotype came up a few times. A much larger clone is a single base away; this may be a read error. The chain is built from TRBV6-2 or TRBV6-3 and TRBJ2-1, with unresolved D. The length of the CDR3 is 12 residues. The V gene's germline CDR1 is MNHEY and CDR2 SVGEGT. The ends were cut back, 0 bases at V and 6 bases at J, with 3 bases in the middle. The CDR3 sequence is CASSYSINEQFF. CDR3 nucleotide sequence: TGTGCCAGCAGTTACTCGATCAATGAGCAGTTCTTC.

This clonotype has only a few counts. The chain has TRBV10-3 and TRBJ1-1; D unresolved. CDR3 length: 14 residues. V was trimmed by 6 bases and J by 2 bases, leaving 13 bases between them. Germline V gene lookup returns CDR1 ENHRY and CDR2 SYGVKD. CDR3 nucleotides: TGTGCCATCAGGAGGCTAGACTTTAACACTGAAGCTTTCTTT. Translating it yields CAIRRLDFNTEAFF.

The chain recombines TRBV7-9 with TRBJ2-1; 8 nucleotides match TRBD1. Looked up from germline, CDR1 is SEHNR and CDR2 is FQNEAQ (reference sequence). This CDR3 spans 16 amino acids. V trimming: 0 bases; J trimming: 5 bases; junction bases outside the gene matches: 6. CDR3 DNA sequence: TGTGCCAGCAGCTTAGCCTCAGGGGGCTCGGACAATGAGCAGTTCTTC. This codes for CASSLASGGSDNEQFF.

This clonotype was seen ten or more times. This chain connects TRBV10-3 to TRBJ2-5; tentatively, D is TRBD2 (6 bases). Germline V gene lookup returns CDR1 ENHRY and CDR2 SYGVKD. The CDR3 runs 16 residues. V lost 0 bases and J lost 5, with 16 bases in between. The chain's CDR3 is CAISESSWMSGETQYF. The CDR3 bases are TGTGCCATCAGTGAGTCGAGTTGGATGAGCGGGGAGACCCAGTACTTC.

The rearrangement links TRBV9 to TRBJ2-1; TRBD2 is a possible D gene (5 bases). V lost 0 bases to trimming and J lost 4 bases, with 17 bases between them. The CDR3 runs to 17 residues. Germline CDR1 reads SGDLS; CDR2 reads YYNGEE. The CDR3 is CASSVGTGESWYNEQFF. The CDR3 nucleotides are TGTGCCAGCAGCGTAGGAACCGGGGAGTCCTGGTACAATGAGCAGTTCTTC. The whole variable domain, filled in from reference TRBV9 and TRBJ2-1, reads DSGVTQTPKHLITATGQRVTLRCSPRSGDLSVYWYQQSLDQGLQFLIQYYNGEERAKGNILERFSAQQFPDLHSELNLSSLELGDSALYFCASSVGTGESWYNEQFFGPGTRLTVL.

The gene calls are TRBV6-5 and TRBJ2-5; no reliable D call. The CDR3 contains 14 residues. The V gene lost 4 bases and the J gene lost 4 bases, with 13 bases spanning the gap. Germline V CDR1 and CDR2: MNHEY, SVGAGI. CDR3 DNA: TGTGCCAGCAGTTCCATTACGTCGGGAGAGACCCAGTACTTC. It yields the protein CASSSITSGETQYF.

This clonotype was seen repeatedly, ten times or more. The V call is TRBV5-1, the J call TRBJ2-5; unclear D gene. This CDR3 has 13 residues. Germline V gene data show CDR1 as SGHRS and CDR2 as YFSETQ. Trimming left V 1 base short and J 2 bases short, with 6 bases between. Here the CDR3 DNA reads TGCGCCAGCAGCTTGAGGGTACAAGAGACCCAGTACTTC. This sequence encodes CASSLRVQETQYF.

This clonotype has only a few counts. The chain couples TRBV7-2 to TRBJ1-5; D is undetermined. The CDR3 sequence is 15 residues long. Trimming left V 4 bases short and J 0 bases short, with 10 bases between. Germline-derived CDR1 and CDR2 are SGHTA and FQGNSA. The CDR3 DNA is TGTGCCAGCAGCTCCGCAGGTAATAGCAATCAGCCCCAGCATTTT. Translating it yields CASSSAGNSNQPQHF.

This rearrangement joins TRBV6-5 to TRBJ2-5; possibly TRBD1 or TRBD2 for D (6 bases each). This CDR3 spans 14 amino acids. V was shortened by 4 bases and J by 4 bases, with 13 bases between the two germline ends. Looked up from germline, CDR1 is MNHEY and CDR2 is SVGAGI. CDR3 sequence reads: CASSSPRGRETQYF. Here the CDR3 DNA reads TGTGCCAGCAGTTCCCCCCGGGGGCGAGAGACCCAGTACTTC.

This clonotype was seen more than once but under ten times. CDR3 sequence: CASSFLAVSYNEQFF. The CDR3 DNA is TGTGCCAGCAGTTTCCTCGCGGTCTCCTACAATGAGCAGTTCTTC. The chain combines TRBV12-3 or TRBV12-4 with TRBJ2-1; unclear D gene. The V and J ends lost 3 bases and 0 bases respectively, with 9 bases between them. The CDR3 has 15 amino acids.

V usage is TRBV6-5 and J usage is TRBJ1-1, with D perhaps matching TRBD1 (5 bases). Germline loops: CDR1 MNHEY, CDR2 SVGAGI. The CDR3 totals 14 residues. V lost 0 bases to trimming and J lost 4 bases, with 9 bases between them. CDR3 DNA sequence: TGTGCCAGCAGTTACTCGGACGGGGGCACTGAAGCTTTCTTT. Protein: CASSYSDGGTEAFF.

This clonotype was observed a few times. The chain has TRBV20-1 and TRBJ2-5; the D gene is possibly TRBD2 (6 bases). Germline lookup yields CDR1 DFQATT and CDR2 SNEGSKA (reference sequence). This CDR3 spans 15 amino acids. V shed 1 base and J shed 0 bases, with 12 bases lying between them. The CDR3: CSARGARDYQETQYF. As DNA, the CDR3 is TGCAGTGCTAGAGGCGCTCGGGACTACCAAGAGACCCAGTACTTC.

This clonotype came up a few times. The chain has TRBV5-1 and TRBJ2-3; no reliable D call. The V end was cut by 3 bases, the J end by 4 bases, with 21 bases between. This CDR3 has 17 amino acids. The germline V gene has CDR1 SGHRS and CDR2 YFSETQ. CDR3 region: CASSSLPKLQRADTQYF. DNA for the CDR3: TGCGCCAGCAGCTCACTTCCCAAGCTTCAACGCGCAGATACGCAGTATTTT.

This chain links TRBV3-1 with TRBJ1-2, with TRBD1 as a possible D gene (6 bases). The CDR3 sequence is 14 residues long. With 7 bases removed from V and 7 bases from J, the gap between germline ends came to 19 bases. Per the germline V gene, CDR1 is LGHDT and CDR2 is YNNKEL (reference sequence). The CDR3 loop is CASTLQGSLGGYTF. The CDR3 DNA is TGTGCCAGCACCCTACAGGGTTCTCTGGGTGGCTACACCTTC.

The rearrangement links TRBV12-3 or TRBV12-4 to TRBJ2-7, with D possibly being TRBD1 (6 bases). The CDR3 runs to 13 residues. V dropped 5 bases and J dropped 4 bases, with 12 bases sitting between them. The CDR3 DNA sequence: TGTGCCAGCAGTCAACAGGGATGGTACGAGCAGTACTTC. The encoded protein is CASSQQGWYEQYF.

The V call is TRBV6-1, the J call TRBJ1-5, with D unclear. V was clipped by 3 bases and J by 2 bases, with 14 bases between them. CDR3 length equals 16 residues. Germline V CDR1 and CDR2: MNHNS, SASEGT. In DNA form, the CDR3 reads TGTGCCAGCAGTGATCTTGGGGAATCGGGCAATCAGCCCCAGCATTTT. Amino acids: CASSDLGESGNQPQHF.

Of note for this clonotype: Since a much larger clone is just one base distant, this may be a read error. The chain employs TRBV29-1 and TRBJ2-7, with TRBD1 as a possible D gene (5 bases). The V end lost 3 bases, the J end lost 2 bases, and 17 bases lay between the germline ends. Germline V gives CDR1 SQVTM, CDR2 ANQGSEA. The CDR3 has 15 residues. This CDR3 is CSVDSQGRGTYEQYF. CDR3 bases: TGCAGCGTTGACTCTCAGGGAAGGGGAACCTACGAGCAGTACTTC.

This clonotype has a count of ten or more. V is TRBV29-1 and J is TRBJ2-1, with D perhaps being TRBD1 or TRBD2 (5 bases each). The length of the CDR3 is 13 residues. Germline V lookup: CDR1 SQVTM, CDR2 ANQGSEA. Trimming stripped 0 bases from V and 4 bases from J, with 7 bases between. This CDR3 reads CSVEDWGYNEQFF. CDR3 DNA: TGCAGCGTTGAAGATTGGGGGTACAATGAGCAGTTCTTC.